This note documents a single T cell receptor (beta chain) sequence. The antigen is undetermined. CDR1 is GTSNPN and CDR2 is SVGIG in the germline V gene (reference sequence). The CDR3 has 13 amino acids. V was cut by 1 base and J by 5 bases, with 11 bases left in between. This sample was taken from a study of cytomegalovirus exposure and HLA in healthy donors. Study-level findings and limits: Earlier analysis found most TCR beta V segments productive about 90% or about 30% of the time. Judged likely to be a sequencing artifact was a cluster of highly shared sequence variants.

The donors (healthy individuals) were bone marrow donors. PCR primers comprised 60 Vbeta and 13 Jbeta primers. Profiled with immunoSEQ multiplex PCR; TCRdb holds only in-frame clones, not every one. The sample carries about 89,000 clones, 76% recorded once. The sequence was collected from a male donor in good health and CMV-seronegative. V and J are TRBV30 and TRBJ1-1; TRBD1 might be the D (6 bases). Specimen: PBMCs. The DNA of the CDR3 is TGTGCCTGGAGTGCCGAGAGGGGGACTGAAGCTTTCTTT. Protein sequence: CAWSAERGTEAFF.